Presented here are 19 T cell receptor beta chains from one specimen sequenced in a study of blood T cell repertoires in COVID-19. Clones were read by immunoSEQ multiplex PCR, and TCRdb kept only the in-frame ones, dropping some. The sample lists 130,000 to 150,000 clones; roughly 80% were seen once. Specimen: PBMCs or T cells enriched from blood (not recorded which). These receptors originate from a man aged 45-60 years who had recovered from COVID-19.

The table lists this clone with a count of one. The V and J genes are TRBV18 and TRBJ2-5, with a weak D call TRBD1 (6 bases). Trimming shortened V by 1 base and J by 5 bases, and 11 bases separated the two germline ends. The CDR3 runs to 14 residues. Germline V gene data show CDR1 as KGHSH and CDR2 as LQKENI. The CDR3 bases are TGTGCCAGCTCACCACGGCAGGGGCAGGAGACCCAGTACTTC. It encodes CASSPRQGQETQYF.

V is TRBV4-3 and J is TRBJ2-7, with D unclear. Trimming pared 4 bases from V and 2 bases from J, leaving 9 bases between. CDR3 length: 13 residues. The germline CDR1 and CDR2 sequences are LGHNA and YSLEER. The CDR3 DNA sequence: TGCGCCAGCAGCCGAGAACTTACCTACGAGCAGTACTTC. Protein product: CASSRELTYEQYF.

In its sample, this clone was seen once. The chain couples TRBV29-1 to TRBJ2-2, with 7 bases aligning to TRBD1. Trimming at V came to 6 bases and at J to 7 bases, leaving 2 bases not matched to a gene. The germline CDR1 and CDR2 sequences are SQVTM and ANQGSEA. This CDR3 is built from 11 residues. For the CDR3, the DNA is TGCAGCGTCCAGGGGGTCGGGGAGCTGTTTTTT. It yields the protein CSVQGVGELFF.

The count of this clone is one. This rearrangement joins TRBV19 to TRBJ1-1; TRBD1 might be the D (6 bases). The CDR3 sequence is 17 residues long. V gave up 3 bases and J gave up 3 bases, with 20 bases separating them. Looked up from germline, CDR1 is LNHDA and CDR2 is SQIVND (reference sequence). The CDR3 nucleotides read TGTGCCAGTAGTATCGCCAATTGGCGGGGGCTAGACACTGAAGCTTTCTTT. Its translation is CASSIANWRGLDTEAFF.

This clone came up a few times. The chain recombines TRBV7-3 with TRBJ1-2; 9 nucleotides align to TRBD1. The CDR3 is made up of 12 amino acids. V trimming: 8 bases; J trimming: 4 bases; junction bases outside the gene matches: 2. Per the germline V gene, CDR1 is SGHTA and CDR2 is FQGTGA. The CDR3 here is CASGGQGYGYTF. In nucleotides, the CDR3 is TGTGCCAGCGGGGGACAGGGCTATGGCTACACCTTC.

This chain joins TRBV2 and TRBJ2-3; 7 nucleotides line up with TRBD2. Looked up from germline, CDR1 is SNHLY and CDR2 is FYNNEI. After removal of 2 bases from V and 8 bases from J, the junction contained 4 bases not matched to a gene. The CDR3 length is 13 residues. The CDR3: CASSEWTRRTQYF. Here the CDR3 DNA reads TGTGCCAGCAGTGAATGGACTAGACGTACGCAGTATTTT.

This clone was detected only once. CDR3 loop: CASSLLRGTLDEQYF. The CDR3 nucleotides read TGTGCCAGCAGTTTATTGAGGGGGACCTTGGACGAGCAGTACTTC. J is TRBJ2-7 and V is TRBV6-2 or TRBV6-3; TRBD1 is a possible D gene (6 bases). Trimming cost V 4 bases and J 5 bases, with 18 bases left between them. The CDR3 contains 15 residues. Germline CDR1 is MNHEY and CDR2 is SVGEGT.

This sequence joins TRBV12-3 or TRBV12-4 and TRBJ2-7; D may be TRBD1 (5 bases). CDR3 size: 13 residues. Trimming pared 1 base from V and 7 bases from J, leaving 11 bases between. The DNA of the CDR3 is TGTGCCAGCAGTTTAGAGCAGGGTCAGGAGCAGTACTTC. This codes for CASSLEQGQEQYF.

The sample holds a few counts of this clone. This sequence joins TRBV11-2 and TRBJ1-4; 7 nucleotides line up with TRBD1. This CDR3 is 12 amino acids long. J lost 14 bases, V lost 4 bases, and 7 bases had no gene match. Looked up from germline, CDR1 is SGHAT and CDR2 is FQNNGV. The CDR3 region is CASSSARTGLFF. The DNA for the CDR3 is TGTGCCAGCAGCTCCGCCCGGACAGGCCTGTTTTTT.

The sample holds one count of this clone. The chain employs TRBV6-5 and TRBJ2-5; D may be TRBD2 (6 bases). Germline V CDR1 and CDR2: MNHEY, SVGAGI. This CDR3 is built from 16 residues. V was cut by 4 bases and J by 1 base, with 16 bases left in between. The CDR3 DNA reads TGTGCCAGCAGTTCTCCCGGCGCGGGGATCCAAGAGACCCAGTACTTC. Translated, it gives CASSSPGAGIQETQYF.

This chain links TRBV10-3 with TRBJ1-1, with TRBD1 matching over 7 bases. Germline loops: CDR1 ENHRY, CDR2 SYGVKD. V was clipped by 11 bases and J by 5 bases; unmatched bases: 11. This CDR3 is 13 amino acids long. The CDR3 protein is CAADRDGGTEAFF. The CDR3 DNA reads as TGTGCCGCAGACAGGGACGGTGGGACTGAAGCTTTCTTT.

V and J are TRBV7-3 and TRBJ2-2; TRBD1 matches 7 bases. Germline V gene data show CDR1 as SGHTA and CDR2 as FQGTGA. The CDR3 length is 15 residues. V was clipped by 6 bases and J by 0 bases; unmatched bases: 4. CDR3 amino acids: CASRSGTANTGELFF. CDR3 sequence (DNA): TGTGCCAGCAGGTCCGGGACAGCGAACACCGGGGAGCTGTTTTTT.

The rearrangement links TRBV6-4 to TRBJ2-7; 9 bases map to TRBD2. The CDR3 covers 15 residues. V trimming: 6 bases; J trimming: 3 bases; junction bases outside the gene matches: 9. Germline V gene data show CDR1 as MRHNA and CDR2 as SNTAGT. CDR3 protein: CASSPNAGGHYEQYF. CDR3 DNA sequence: TGTGCCAGCAGCCCTAACGCGGGGGGGCACTACGAGCAGTACTTC.

This clone was counted once. The CDR3 here is CASSLYGGNQPQHF. CDR3 sequence (DNA): TGTGCCAGCAGCTTATACGGTGGCAATCAGCCCCAGCATTTT. The rearrangement joins TRBV7-2 to TRBJ1-5; no reliable D call. This CDR3 region has 14 residues. Germline V lookup: CDR1 SGHTA, CDR2 FQGNSA. V lost 2 bases to trimming and J lost 2 bases, with 7 bases between them.

This chain connects TRBV3-1 (or the pseudogene TRBV3-2) to TRBJ1-1; D not certain. The CDR3 extends over 15 amino acids. Germline-derived CDR1 and CDR2 are LGHDT and YNNKEL (reference sequence). V was pared by 1 base and J by 0 bases, with 9 bases between. The CDR3 DNA sequence: TGTGCCAGCAGCCAAGGGGCCTCTATGAACACTGAAGCTTTCTTT. The encoded protein is CASSQGASMNTEAFF.

The chain joins TRBV7-3 to TRBJ2-3, with a possible D match to TRBD2 (5 bases). V was pared by 3 bases and J by 6 bases, with 13 bases between. Per the germline V gene, CDR1 is SGHTA and CDR2 is FQGTGA. This CDR3 has 14 amino acids. This CDR3 reads CASSLSGGVDTQYF. The CDR3 coding sequence is TGTGCCAGCAGCTTGAGCGGTGGGGTGGATACGCAGTATTTT.

This chain connects TRBV14 to TRBJ2-1, with 8 nucleotides matching TRBD1. The CDR3 covers 19 residues. Trimming took 3 bases from V and 0 from J; bases not matched to a gene: 13. CDR1 and CDR2 from the germline V gene are SGHDN and FVKESK. Here the CDR3 reads CASSQRQGLRDSSYNEQFF. CDR3 DNA: TGTGCCAGCAGCCAGAGACAGGGGCTACGCGACAGCTCCTACAATGAGCAGTTCTTC.

CDR3 bases: TGTGCCAGCAGCTTGGGGGGAGCCAGTGGGTTCTTC. As protein: CASSLGGASGFF. This chain joins TRBV5-4 and TRBJ2-1, with TRBD2 as a possible D gene (5 bases). The CDR3 is 12 amino acids. Trimming pared 0 bases from V and 15 bases from J, leaving 13 bases between. CDR1 and CDR2 from the germline V gene are SGHNT and YYREEE (reference sequence).

V and J are TRBV11-1 and TRBJ2-1, with D perhaps TRBD2 (5 bases). CDR1 and CDR2 from the germline V gene are SGHAT and FQDESV (reference sequence). Trimming left V 5 bases short and J 6 bases short, with 11 bases between. The CDR3 is 13 amino acids. The CDR3 DNA reads TGTGCCAGCAGCCCTACTAGTCGCAATGAGCAGTTCTTC. As protein: CASSPTSRNEQFF.